Sequencing of this TCR beta chain was carried out in a study of T cell clusters in autoimmune cytopenias. Study outcomes and limitations: Primary autoimmune cytopenia patients seemingly lacked the physiological T cell clusters found in healthy donors. Functional roles of the in silico T cell clusters still await experimental validation. TRB repertoire shifts in secondary cytopenia and chronic lymphocytic leukemia mostly reflected lymphoma, not autoimmunity.

TRB was amplified by touch-down multiplex PCR, primer pools A and B combined. TCRdb reanalyzed the multiplex PCR reads and collapses them to one entry per CDR3 protein, without DNA. The table lists approximately 9,400 distinct CDR3 sequences. TRB was amplified from around 250 ng of peripheral blood genomic DNA per sample. Concerning this clonotype itself: Its target is unknown.

The length of the CDR3 is 15 residues. Germline CDR1 MNHEY, CDR2 SVGAGI. The chain employs TRBV6-5 and TRBJ1-1; TCRdb lists TRBD1, though no DNA is available to test this call. The sequenced sample consisted of peripheral blood. The origin of this receptor is a human donor with an autoimmune cytopenia or autoimmune hepatitis (not recorded which). The CDR3 protein is CASRPSPGRDTEAFF.